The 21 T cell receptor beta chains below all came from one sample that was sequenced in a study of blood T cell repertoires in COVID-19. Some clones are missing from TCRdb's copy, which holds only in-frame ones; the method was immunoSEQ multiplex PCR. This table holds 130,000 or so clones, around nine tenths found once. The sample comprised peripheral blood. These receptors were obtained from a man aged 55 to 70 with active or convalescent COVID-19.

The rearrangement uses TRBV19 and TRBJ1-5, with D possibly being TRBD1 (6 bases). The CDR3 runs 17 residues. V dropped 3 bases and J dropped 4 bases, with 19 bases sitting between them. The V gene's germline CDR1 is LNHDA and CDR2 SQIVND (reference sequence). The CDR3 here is CASSIRADSGANQPQHF. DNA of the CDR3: TGTGCCAGTAGTATCAGGGCAGACTCAGGGGCTAATCAGCCCCAGCATTTT.

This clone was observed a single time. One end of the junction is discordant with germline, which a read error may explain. Here the CDR3 DNA reads TGTGCCAGCAGTTACTCGTTTACTAGCGGGAGTTGGGATTTT. The encoded protein is CASSYSFTSGSWDF. V is TRBV6-5 and J is TRBJ2-3, with 11 bases that match TRBD2. The length of the CDR3 is 14 residues. The germline V gene encodes CDR1 MNHEY and CDR2 SVGAGI.

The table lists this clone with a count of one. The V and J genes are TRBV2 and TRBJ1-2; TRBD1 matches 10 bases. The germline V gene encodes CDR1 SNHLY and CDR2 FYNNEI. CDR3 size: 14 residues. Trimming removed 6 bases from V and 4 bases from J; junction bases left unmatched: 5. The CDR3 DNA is TGTGCCAGCAGCACCGGGACAGGGGCCTATGGCTACACCTTC. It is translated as CASSTGTGAYGYTF. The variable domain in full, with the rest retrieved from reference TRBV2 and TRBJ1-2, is EPEVTQTPSHQVTQMGQEVILRCVPISNHLYFYWYRQILGQKVEFLVSFYNNEISEKSEIFDDQFSVERPDGSNFTLKIRSTKLEDSAMYFCASSTGTGAYGYTFGSGTRLTVV.

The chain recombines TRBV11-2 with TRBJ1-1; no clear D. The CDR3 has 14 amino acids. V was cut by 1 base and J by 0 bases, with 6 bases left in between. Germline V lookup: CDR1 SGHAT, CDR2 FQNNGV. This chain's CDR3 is CASSLGELNTEAFF. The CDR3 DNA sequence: TGTGCCAGCAGCTTAGGAGAGTTGAACACTGAAGCTTTCTTT.

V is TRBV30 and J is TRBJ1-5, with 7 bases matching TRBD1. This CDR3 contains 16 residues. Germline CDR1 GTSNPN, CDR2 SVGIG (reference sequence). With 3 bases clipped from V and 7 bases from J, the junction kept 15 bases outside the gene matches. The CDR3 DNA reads TGTGCCTGGAGAAATTTAGACAGGGTCCCCCCCCAGCCCCAGCATTTT. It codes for CAWRNLDRVPPQPQHF.

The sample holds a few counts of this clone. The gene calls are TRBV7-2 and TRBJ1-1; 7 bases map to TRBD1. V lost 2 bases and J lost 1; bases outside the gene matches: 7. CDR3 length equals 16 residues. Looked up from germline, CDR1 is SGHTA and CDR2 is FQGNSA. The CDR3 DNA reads TGTGCCAGCAGCTTAAGAGGGAACAGGGGGAACACTGAAGCTTTCTTT. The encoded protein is CASSLRGNRGNTEAFF.

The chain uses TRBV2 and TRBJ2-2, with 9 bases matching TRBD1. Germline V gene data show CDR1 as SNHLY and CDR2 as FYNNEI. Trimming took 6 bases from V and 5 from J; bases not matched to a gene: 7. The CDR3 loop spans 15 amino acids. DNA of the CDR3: TGTGCCAGCAGGCCGGGACAGGGCCTGACCGGGGAGCTGTTTTTT. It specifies CASRPGQGLTGELFF.

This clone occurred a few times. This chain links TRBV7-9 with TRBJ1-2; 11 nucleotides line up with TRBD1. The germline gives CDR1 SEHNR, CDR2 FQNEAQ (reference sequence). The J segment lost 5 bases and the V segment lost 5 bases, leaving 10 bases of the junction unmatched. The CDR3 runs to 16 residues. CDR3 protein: CASSPSGQGVGYGYTF. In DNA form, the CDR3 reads TGTGCCAGCAGCCCATCGGGACAGGGGGTAGGGTATGGCTACACCTTC.

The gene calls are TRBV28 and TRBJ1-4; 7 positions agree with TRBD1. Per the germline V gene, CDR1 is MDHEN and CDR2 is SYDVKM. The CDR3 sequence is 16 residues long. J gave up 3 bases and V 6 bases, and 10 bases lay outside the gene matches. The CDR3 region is CASSSPWTGSNEKLFF. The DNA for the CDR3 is TGTGCCAGCAGCTCGCCTTGGACAGGCTCTAATGAAAAACTGTTTTTT.

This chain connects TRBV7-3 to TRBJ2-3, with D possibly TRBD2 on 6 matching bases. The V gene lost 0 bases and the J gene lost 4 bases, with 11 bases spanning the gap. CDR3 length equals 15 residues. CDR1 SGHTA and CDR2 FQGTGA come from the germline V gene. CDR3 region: CASSLTVTRADTQYF. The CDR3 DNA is TGTGCCAGCAGCTTAACGGTGACTAGGGCAGATACGCAGTATTTT. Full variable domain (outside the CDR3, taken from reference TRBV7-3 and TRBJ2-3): GAGVSQTPSNKVTEKGKYVELRCDPISGHTALYWYRQSLGQGPEFLIYFQGTGAADDSGLPNDRFFAVRPEGSVSTLKIQRTERGDSAVYLCASSLTVTRADTQYFGPGTRLTVL.

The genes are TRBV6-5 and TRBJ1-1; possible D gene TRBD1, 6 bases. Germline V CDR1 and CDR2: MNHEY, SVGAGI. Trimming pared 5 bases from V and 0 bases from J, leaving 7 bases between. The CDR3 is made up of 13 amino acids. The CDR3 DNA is TGTGCCAGCAGTCGACAGGTGAACACTGAAGCTTTCTTT. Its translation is CASSRQVNTEAFF.

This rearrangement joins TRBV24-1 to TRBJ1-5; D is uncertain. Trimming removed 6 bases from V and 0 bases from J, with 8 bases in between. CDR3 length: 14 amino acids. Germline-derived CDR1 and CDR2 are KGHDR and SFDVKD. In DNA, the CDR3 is TGTGCCACCAGTCCAGGATATAGCAATCAGCCCCAGCATTTT. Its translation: CATSPGYSNQPQHF.

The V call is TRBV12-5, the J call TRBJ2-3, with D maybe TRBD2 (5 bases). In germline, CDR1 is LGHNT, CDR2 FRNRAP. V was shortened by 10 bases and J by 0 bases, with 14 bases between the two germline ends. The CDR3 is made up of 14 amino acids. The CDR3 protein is CATGLGSSTDTQYF. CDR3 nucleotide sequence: TGTGCTACAGGACTTGGGAGTAGCACAGATACGCAGTATTTT.

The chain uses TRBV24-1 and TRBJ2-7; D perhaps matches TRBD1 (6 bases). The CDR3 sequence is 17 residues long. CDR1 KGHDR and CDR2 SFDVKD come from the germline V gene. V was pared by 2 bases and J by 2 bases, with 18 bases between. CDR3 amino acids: CATSDSPPRRGTYEQYF. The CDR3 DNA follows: TGTGCCACCAGTGATTCCCCCCCGAGAAGGGGGACCTACGAGCAGTACTTC.

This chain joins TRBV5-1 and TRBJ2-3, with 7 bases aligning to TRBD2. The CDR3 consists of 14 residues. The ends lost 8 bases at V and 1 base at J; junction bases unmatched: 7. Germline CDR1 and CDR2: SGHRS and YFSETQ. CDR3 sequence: CASRAGRGTDTQYF. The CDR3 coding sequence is TGCGCCAGTCGAGCGGGACGTGGCACAGATACGCAGTATTTT.

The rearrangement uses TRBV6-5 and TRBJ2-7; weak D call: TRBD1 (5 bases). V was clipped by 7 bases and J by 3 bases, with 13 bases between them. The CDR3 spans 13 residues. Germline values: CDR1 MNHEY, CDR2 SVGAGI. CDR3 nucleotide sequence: TGTGCCAGCACCTTGACAGATTTCTACGAGCAGTACTTC. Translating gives CASTLTDFYEQYF.

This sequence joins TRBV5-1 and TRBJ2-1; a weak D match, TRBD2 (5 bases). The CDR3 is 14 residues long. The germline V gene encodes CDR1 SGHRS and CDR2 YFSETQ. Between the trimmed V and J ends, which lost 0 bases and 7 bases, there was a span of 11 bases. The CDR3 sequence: CASSLGSRENEQFF. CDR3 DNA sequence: TGCGCCAGCAGCTTGGGGTCCCGGGAAAATGAGCAGTTCTTC.

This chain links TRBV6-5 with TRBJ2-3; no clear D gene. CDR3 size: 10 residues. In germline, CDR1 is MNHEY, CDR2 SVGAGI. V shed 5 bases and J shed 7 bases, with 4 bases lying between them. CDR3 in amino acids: CASSTNTQYF. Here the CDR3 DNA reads TGTGCCAGCAGTACAAATACGCAGTATTTT.

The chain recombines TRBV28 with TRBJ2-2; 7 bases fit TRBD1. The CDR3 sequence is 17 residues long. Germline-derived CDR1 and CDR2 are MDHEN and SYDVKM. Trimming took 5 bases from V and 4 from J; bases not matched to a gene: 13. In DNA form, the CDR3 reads TGTGCCAGCAGTCCCCCCTCGGGACAGCCGGGCACCGGGGAGCTGTTTTTT. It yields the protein CASSPPSGQPGTGELFF.

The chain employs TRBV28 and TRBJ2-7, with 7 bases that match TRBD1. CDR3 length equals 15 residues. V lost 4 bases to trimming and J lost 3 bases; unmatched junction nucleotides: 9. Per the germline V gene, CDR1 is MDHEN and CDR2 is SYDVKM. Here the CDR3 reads CASSSATGALYEQYF. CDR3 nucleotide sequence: TGTGCCAGCAGTTCGGCAACAGGGGCCCTCTACGAGCAGTACTTC.

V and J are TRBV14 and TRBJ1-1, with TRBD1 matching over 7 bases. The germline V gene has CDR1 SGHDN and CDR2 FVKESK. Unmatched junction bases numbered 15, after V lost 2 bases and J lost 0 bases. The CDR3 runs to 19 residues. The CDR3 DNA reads TGTGCCAGCAGCCAACTACCGAGACAGGGCCAACATGTGAACACTGAAGCTTTCTTT. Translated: CASSQLPRQGQHVNTEAFF.